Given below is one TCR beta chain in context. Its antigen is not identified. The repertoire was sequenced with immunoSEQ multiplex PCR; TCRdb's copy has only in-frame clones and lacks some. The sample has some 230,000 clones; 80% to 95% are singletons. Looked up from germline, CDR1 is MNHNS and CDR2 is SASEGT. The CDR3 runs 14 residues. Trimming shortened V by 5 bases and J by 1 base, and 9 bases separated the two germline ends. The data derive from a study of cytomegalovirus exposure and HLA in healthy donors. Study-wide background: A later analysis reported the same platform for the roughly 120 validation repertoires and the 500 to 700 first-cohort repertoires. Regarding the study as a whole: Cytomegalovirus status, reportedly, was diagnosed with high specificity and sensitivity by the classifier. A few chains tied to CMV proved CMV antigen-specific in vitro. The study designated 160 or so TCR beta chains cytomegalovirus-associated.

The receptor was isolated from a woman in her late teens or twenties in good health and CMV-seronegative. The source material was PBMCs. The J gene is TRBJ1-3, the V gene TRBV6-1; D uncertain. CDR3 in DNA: TGTGCCAGCAGTCCCGGGAGTTCTGGAAACACCATATATTTT. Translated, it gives CASSPGSSGNTIYF.